This TCR beta chain emerged from a study of T cell responses to AZD1222 COVID-19 vaccine. Study-wide results and caveats: Spike-specific TCR breadth and depth were elevated following two AZD1222 doses.

Germline V gene sequence: CDR1 SGHNT, CDR2 YYREEE (reference sequence). The CDR3 totals 15 residues. The trim removed 0 bases at V and 8 bases at J, leaving 5 bases unmatched. In the case of this clone: The antigen is undetermined.

Combined were second doses at about 4 or about 12 weeks. Assay: immunoSEQ multiplex PCR; the TCRdb copy retains only in-frame clones and omits some. The top ten clones hold 1% to 1.5% of a sample with roughly 160,000 clones, under 95% of them seen once. The V call is TRBV5-4, the J call TRBJ1-5, with 10 positions matching TRBD1. The sequenced sample was peripheral blood, obtained 28 days after the second AZD1222 dose. The receptor was isolated from an adult who received the AZD1222 COVID-19 vaccine. The CDR3, as DNA: TGTGCCAGCAGCTTGGACGGACAGGGGGGGGAGCCCCAGCATTTT. This codes for CASSLDGQGGEPQHF.